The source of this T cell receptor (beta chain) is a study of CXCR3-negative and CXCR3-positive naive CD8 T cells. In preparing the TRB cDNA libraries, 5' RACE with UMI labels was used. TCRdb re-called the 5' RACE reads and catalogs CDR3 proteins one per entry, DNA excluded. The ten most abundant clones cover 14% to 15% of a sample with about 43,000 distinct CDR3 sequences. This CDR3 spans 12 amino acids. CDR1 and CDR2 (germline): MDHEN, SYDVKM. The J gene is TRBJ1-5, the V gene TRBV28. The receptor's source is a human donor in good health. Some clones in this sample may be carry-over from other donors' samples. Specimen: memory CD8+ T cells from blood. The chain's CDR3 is CASTSPHQPQHF. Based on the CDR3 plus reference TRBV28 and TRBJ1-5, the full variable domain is DVKVTQSSRYLVKRTGEKVFLECVQDMDHENMFWYRQDPGLGLRLIYFSYDVKMKEKGDIPEGYSVSREKKERFSLILESASTNQTSMYLCASTSPHQPQHFGDGTRLSIL.